Here is one TCR beta chain with its context. The data are from a study of blood T cell repertoires in COVID-19. Across the whole study: COVID-19 samples collected from the United States, Italy and Spain covered acute and convalescent phases.

The method was immunoSEQ multiplex PCR; TCRdb's version includes in-frame clones alone and lacks a portion of them. The sample comprises under 150,000 clones, about 80% of which are singletons, and 2.5% to 3% rests with the top ten. Residents of approximately 25 US areas, aged roughly 18 to 89 years, made up the participants. Participants reported their clinical history, and cohort assignment relied on those reports. CDR1 MNHNY and CDR2 SVGAGI come from the germline V gene (reference sequence). V was pared by 4 bases and J by 8 bases, with 8 bases between. The CDR3 is made up of 11 amino acids. The sequence came from a woman aged 50 to 60 who had recovered from COVID-19. The specimen sequenced was PBMCs or T cells enriched from blood (not recorded which). The V and J genes are TRBV6-6 and TRBJ1-1; D not resolved. This CDR3 reads CASSSFTEAFF. CDR3 in DNA: TGTGCCAGCAGTTCCTTCACAGAAGCTTTCTTT.